Presented here are 16 T cell receptor beta chains from one specimen sequenced in a study of cytomegalovirus exposure and HLA in healthy donors (dated by TCRdb to 2016 to 2017). Receptors were amplified or captured by the immunoSEQ multiplex PCR assay. A mixture of 60 forward primers for TCR Vbeta segments and 13 reverse primers for TCR Jbeta segments was used in the multiplex PCR. TCRdb limited this immuneACCESS table to in-frame rearrangements with V and J called. A share of clones is missing; checked studies link under half to unresolved V genes, and the rest is unexplained. The sample table holds about 89,000 clones, of which approximately 82% were seen once. Of the sample, approximately 3.7% falls within the top ten clones. The specimen sequenced was PBMCs. The origin of the receptors is a female donor in good health and CMV-seropositive.

The V gene is TRBV2, the J gene TRBJ2-5, with TRBD2 as a possible D gene (6 bases). TRBJ2-7 explains the end of the DNA better; the J call may be wrong. Germline assignment: CDR1 SNHLY and CDR2 FYNNEI. This CDR3 region has 11 residues. This CDR3 is CASMGGYEQYF. In DNA form, the CDR3 reads TGTGCCAGCATGGGGGGATACGAGCAGTACTTC.

The V and J genes are TRBV28 and TRBJ2-5; D call uncertain. Looked up from germline, CDR1 is MDHEN and CDR2 is SYDVKM. This CDR3 has 12 residues. The germline V and J ends were trimmed by 1 base and 5 bases, with 5 bases remaining between them. The DNA of the CDR3 is TGTGCCAGCAGTTTATACGGGGAGACCCAGTACTTC. It yields the protein CASSLYGETQYF.

The rearrangement joins TRBV6-1 to TRBJ1-6; D not resolved. The V and J ends lost 2 bases and 3 bases respectively, with 5 bases between them. The CDR3 runs to 14 residues. Germline assignment: CDR1 MNHNS and CDR2 SASEGT. The CDR3 nucleotides are TGTGCCAGCAGTGAACGCGTCTATAATTCACCCCTCCACTTT. It yields the protein CASSERVYNSPLHF.

In nucleotides, the CDR3 is TGTGCCAGCAGCTACAGCGGGAGCCGCGAGCAGTACTTC. Residues: CASSYSGSREQYF. This chain uses TRBV5-6 with TRBJ2-7, with 8 bases identical to TRBD2. CDR3 size: 13 residues. Trimming removed 3 bases from V and 6 bases from J; junction bases left unmatched: 5. CDR1 is SGHDT, CDR2 YYEEEE, per germline. The full variable domain, its missing parts supplied by reference TRBV5-6 and TRBJ2-7, is DAGVTQSPTHLIKTRGQQVTLRCSPKSGHDTVSWYQQALGQGPQFIFQYYEEEERQRGNFPDRFSGHQFPNYSSELNVNALLLGDSALYLCASSYSGSREQYFGPGTRLTVT.

V is TRBV5-1 and J is TRBJ1-1, with TRBD1 matching 8 bases. After removal of 4 bases from V and 1 base from J, the junction contained 9 bases not matched to a gene. CDR1 is SGHRS and CDR2 is YFSETQ in the germline V gene. This CDR3 spans 16 amino acids. CDR3 DNA sequence: TGCGCCAGCAGCCCGAGACAGGGGTTGGGGAACACTGAAGCTTTCTTT. This sequence encodes CASSPRQGLGNTEAFF.

This rearrangement joins TRBV29-1 to TRBJ1-1, with D hard to call. This CDR3 spans 13 amino acids. CDR1 and CDR2 from the germline V gene are SQVTM and ANQGSEA. Trimming removed 1 base from V and 1 base from J, with 7 bases in between. CDR3 nucleotides: TGCAGCGTTGAAGTCGGGGAGAACACTGAAGCTTTCTTT. This codes for CSVEVGENTEAFF.

This clone was found once. The chain has TRBV28 and TRBJ2-3; 8 bases are shared with TRBD1. The CDR3 consists of 16 residues. Germline-derived CDR1 and CDR2 are MDHEN and SYDVKM. V lost 3 bases and J lost 4; bases outside the gene matches: 9. The CDR3 loop is CASSFPQGQGSDTQYF. DNA for the CDR3: TGTGCCAGCAGTTTTCCGCAAGGACAGGGATCAGATACGCAGTATTTT.

The rearrangement uses TRBV5-1 and TRBJ2-2; weak D call: TRBD1 (6 bases). With 1 base removed from V and 1 base from J, the gap between germline ends came to 17 bases. Germline values: CDR1 SGHRS, CDR2 YFSETQ. The CDR3 consists of 18 residues. CDR3 DNA sequence: TGCGCCAGCAGCTTGCAGGGGACCGGTGGGAGGAACACCGGGGAGCTGTTTTTT. The encoded protein is CASSLQGTGGRNTGELFF.

In its sample, this clone was seen once. This chain joins TRBV5-4 and TRBJ2-2, with TRBD1 matching over 9 bases. V lost 5 bases, J lost 6 bases, and 11 bases stayed unmatched. The CDR3 is 16 residues long. In germline, CDR1 is SGHNT, CDR2 YYREEE (reference sequence). CDR3 amino acids: CASRSAGTGFAGELFF. Written as DNA, the CDR3 is TGTGCCAGCAGATCCGCCGGGACAGGGTTTGCCGGGGAGCTGTTTTTT.

The V call is TRBV29-1, the J call TRBJ2-5, with 9 bases matching TRBD2. The trim removed 3 bases at V and 2 bases at J, leaving 4 bases unmatched. Germline loops: CDR1 SQVTM, CDR2 ANQGSEA. The CDR3 is 14 residues long. The CDR3 loop is CSVEGTSPQETQYF. The CDR3 bases are TGCAGCGTTGAGGGGACTAGCCCGCAAGAGACCCAGTACTTC. Full variable domain (rest looked up from reference TRBV29-1 and TRBJ2-5): SAVISQKPSRDICQRGTSLTIQCQVDSQVTMMFWYRQQPGQSLTLIATANQGSEATYESGFVIDKFPISRPNLTFSTLTVSNMSPEDSSIYLCSVEGTSPQETQYFGPGTRLLVL.

The chain recombines TRBV27 with TRBJ2-7; 9 positions match TRBD1. Germline CDR1 MNHEY, CDR2 SMNVEV (reference sequence). Unmatched junction bases numbered 2, after V lost 2 bases and J lost 3 bases. The CDR3 length is 14 residues. As DNA, the CDR3 is TGTGCCAGCAGTTTAGGGACAGGGAGCTACGAGCAGTACTTC. The encoded protein is CASSLGTGSYEQYF.

The chain uses TRBV25-1 and TRBJ2-7, with TRBD1 matching over 7 bases. Germline V gene sequence: CDR1 MGHDK, CDR2 SYGVNS. CDR3 length: 14 residues. V shed 2 bases and J 7 bases; nucleotides not matched to a gene: 8. The CDR3 DNA is TGTGCCAGCAGTGAACAAGGGACCAGGGGGGAGCAGTACTTC. It is translated as CASSEQGTRGEQYF.

This chain links TRBV28 with TRBJ2-1; 7 bases agree with TRBD2. Losses at the gene ends were 5 bases for V and 3 bases for J; bases not matched to a gene: 7. The CDR3 consists of 15 residues. The germline V gene has CDR1 MDHEN and CDR2 SYDVKM. CDR3 bases: TGTGCCAGCAGTATTTCAGGACTAGTCTACAATGAGCAGTTCTTC. It translates to CASSISGLVYNEQFF.

This clone was recorded only once. The gene calls are TRBV10-3 and TRBJ2-1, with TRBD2 matching over 8 bases. Germline CDR1 reads ENHRY; CDR2 reads SYGVKD. The length of the CDR3 is 16 residues. J gave up 4 bases and V 0 bases, and 5 bases lay outside the gene matches. CDR3 residues: CAISESTLADYNEQFF. The CDR3 DNA follows: TGTGCCATCAGTGAGTCGACACTAGCGGATTACAATGAGCAGTTCTTC.

The genes are TRBV9 and TRBJ2-2; tentatively, D is TRBD2 (5 bases). Germline-derived CDR1 and CDR2 are SGDLS and YYNGEE. V was pared by 3 bases and J by 6 bases, with 15 bases between. The CDR3 covers 15 residues. CDR3 residues: CASSERLSPPGELFF. CDR3 nucleotides: TGTGCCAGCAGCGAGCGACTAAGCCCCCCCGGGGAGCTGTTTTTT. The full variable domain, in which reference TRBV9 and TRBJ2-2 provide the parts outside the CDR3, is DSGVTQTPKHLITATGQRVTLRCSPRSGDLSVYWYQQSLDQGLQFLIQYYNGEERAKGNILERFSAQQFPDLHSELNLSSLELGDSALYFCASSERLSPPGELFFGEGSRLTVL.

The chain joins TRBV12-5 to TRBJ1-4; 7 bases agree with TRBD1. The germline V gene encodes CDR1 LGHNT and CDR2 FRNRAP. This CDR3 region has 14 residues. V shed 6 bases, J shed 4 bases, and the junction held 5 bases outside the gene matches. The CDR3 sequence: CASGSGQINEKLFF. As DNA, the CDR3 is TGTGCTAGTGGCTCGGGACAGATTAATGAAAAACTGTTTTTT.